This passage covers 22 T cell receptor beta chains from one sample sequenced in a study of monozygotic twins with inflammatory bowel disease. TCRdb re-called the 5' RACE reads; one entry per CDR3 protein, DNA not given. The sample shows fewer than 150,000 distinct CDR3 sequences, and around 2.5% sits with its ten largest clones. The source material was blood. The receptors shown here come from a human donor with ulcerative colitis or Crohn's disease, or a healthy co-twin of an affected twin (not recorded which).

The chain uses TRBV9 and TRBJ2-3; as DNA is missing, the TRBD2 call by TCRdb cannot be tested. From germline, CDR1 is SGDLS and CDR2 YYNGEE. This CDR3 contains 17 residues. The CDR3 spells CASSARGAAGGTDTQYF.

The CDR3 loop is CASSFGGPNNEQFF. The rearrangement links TRBV11-3 to TRBJ2-1. Germline V gene sequence: CDR1 SGHNT, CDR2 YENEEA. This CDR3 has 14 amino acids.

The rearrangement joins TRBV30 to TRBJ1-5. Germline V gives CDR1 GTSNPN, CDR2 SVGIG (reference sequence). CDR3 length equals 15 residues. The CDR3 sequence: CAWSVGDHPDQPQHF.

The rearrangement joins TRBV20-1 to TRBJ1-1. CDR1 and CDR2 from the germline V gene are DFQATT and SNEGSKA (reference sequence). The length of the CDR3 is 13 residues. The CDR3 loop reads CSASKSSNTEAFF.

This chain links TRBV4-3 with TRBJ2-7; as DNA is missing, the TRBD1 call by TCRdb cannot be tested. The CDR3 runs to 17 residues. Germline lookup yields CDR1 LGHNA and CDR2 YSLEER. The CDR3 here is CASSQDYRGGPFYEQYF.

The V gene is TRBV4-2, the J gene TRBJ2-1; the D gene TCRdb calls, TRBD2, cannot be checked with no DNA. Germline loops: CDR1 LGHNA, CDR2 YNFKEQ. The length of the CDR3 is 15 residues. The CDR3 sequence is CASSPLKSIYNEQFF.

This chain joins TRBV5-1 and TRBJ2-7. The CDR3 spans 16 residues. In germline, CDR1 is SGHRS, CDR2 YFSETQ. CDR3 in amino acids: CASSLEASTDSYEQYF.

The chain recombines TRBV6-2 or TRBV6-3 with TRBJ2-2. The CDR3 is 14 residues long. Germline CDR1 is MNHEY and CDR2 is SVGEGT. CDR3 region: CASSYLVGTGELFF.

J is TRBJ2-7 and V is TRBV5-6; TCRdb indicates TRBD1, and absent DNA this call remains unverified. This CDR3 region has 15 residues. CDR1 and CDR2 from the germline V gene are SGHDT and YYEEEE. CDR3 protein: CASSPLPGQNYEQYF. The whole variable domain, filled in from reference TRBV5-6 and TRBJ2-7, reads DAGVTQSPTHLIKTRGQQVTLRCSPKSGHDTVSWYQQALGQGPQFIFQYYEEEERQRGNFPDRFSGHQFPNYSSELNVNALLLGDSALYLCASSPLPGQNYEQYFGPGTRLTVT.

The chain couples TRBV5-1 to TRBJ1-5. Per germline, CDR1 SGHRS and CDR2 YFSETQ. The CDR3 extends over 13 amino acids. CDR3 loop: CASSLDGNQPQHF.

The chain is built from TRBV6-4 and TRBJ1-1. This CDR3 comprises 12 residues. CDR1 MRHNA and CDR2 SNTAGT come from the germline V gene. The CDR3 loop is CASSDSSGEAFF.

The V gene is TRBV7-8, the J gene TRBJ1-2. The CDR3 is 14 amino acids. Germline V lookup: CDR1 SGHVS, CDR2 FQNEAQ. The CDR3 loop is CASSWTDTNYGYTF.

The J gene is TRBJ2-3, the V gene TRBV5-1; TCRdb outputs TRBD1, but without DNA this stays unchecked. Germline loops: CDR1 SGHRS, CDR2 YFSETQ. CDR3 size: 13 residues. The CDR3 spells CASSSMGADTQYF.

V gene TRBV7-2 combines with J gene TRBJ2-1. The CDR3 contains 15 residues. The germline V gene has CDR1 SGHTA and CDR2 FQGNSA. CDR3 protein: CASSLGRISDNEQFF.

J is TRBJ1-3 and V is TRBV6-5. The CDR3 is 13 residues long. Germline lookup yields CDR1 MNHEY and CDR2 SVGAGI. The CDR3 loop reads CASSLSLGNTIYF.

The chain carries TRBV15 and TRBJ2-3; TCRdb proposes TRBD2, but this gene call is untestable without DNA. The CDR3 covers 15 residues. Per the germline V gene, CDR1 is LNHNV and CDR2 is YYDKDF (reference sequence). CDR3 residues: CATSRIIQRRDTQYF.

The chain uses TRBV5-1 and TRBJ2-5; TCRdb returns TRBD2, unconfirmable since there is no DNA. The CDR3 length is 15 residues. The germline gives CDR1 SGHRS, CDR2 YFSETQ. CDR3 amino acids: CASSLNIAGQETQYF.

V gene TRBV5-1 combines with J gene TRBJ2-3. This CDR3 region has 13 residues. From germline, CDR1 is SGHRS and CDR2 YFSETQ. The CDR3 loop is CASSYASADTQYF.

This rearrangement joins TRBV20-1 to TRBJ1-2; as DNA is missing, the TRBD1 call by TCRdb cannot be tested. Germline assignment: CDR1 DFQATT and CDR2 SNEGSKA (reference sequence). This CDR3 contains 16 residues. CDR3 protein: CSARRPGTTSPYGYTF.

The rearrangement joins TRBV5-1 to TRBJ2-5. The CDR3 length is 12 residues. Germline loops: CDR1 SGHRS, CDR2 YFSETQ. CDR3 in amino acids: CASSTFQETQYF.

The chain employs TRBV24-1 and TRBJ2-3; the TCRdb call, TRBD1, lacks DNA for checking. This CDR3 contains 16 residues. Looked up from germline, CDR1 is KGHDR and CDR2 is SFDVKD. The CDR3 loop reads CATSDLGPGGEDTQYF.

The V gene is TRBV5-4, the J gene TRBJ2-3; TCRdb's D call, TRBD2, is unchecked because there is no DNA. The CDR3 contains 14 residues. The germline V gene has CDR1 SGHNT and CDR2 YYREEE (reference sequence). The CDR3 loop reads CASSRRAVTDTQYF.